This is a list of T cell receptor beta chains from one sample in a study of T cell responses to AZD1222 COVID-19 vaccine. Only in-frame clones appear in the TCRdb table, and some are missing; sequencing was by immunoSEQ multiplex PCR. The sample has 120,000 or so clones, about 81% seen once; the top ten hold approximately 5%. The sample in question was peripheral blood, obtained on day 0 of AZD1222 vaccination. These receptors were taken from an adult in good health. The CDR3 runs from the conserved cysteine through the conserved F or W. D genes are given only for firm matches. Clone size, where shown, is once, few, many, or a class for clones that have expanded.

15,TRBV18,.,.,TRBJ1-1,CASSPLPSMNTEAFF,TGTGCCAGCTCACCATTGCCGTCCATGAACACTGAAGCTTTCTTT
15,TRBV6-4,.,once,TRBJ1-5,CASSPSRDSNQPQHF,TGTGCCAGCAGTCCATCGAGGGATAGCAATCAGCCCCAGCATTTT
15,TRBV7-9,TRBD2,few,TRBJ2-4,CATATSGLTKNIQYF,TGTGCCACCGCGACTAGCGGGCTTACCAAAAACATTCAGTACTTC
15,TRBV30,TRBD2,once,TRBJ2-2,CAWRSGGAGTGELFF,TGTGCCTGGAGGAGCGGGGGGGCCGGGACCGGGGAGCTGTTTTTT
13,TRBV2,.,.,TRBJ1-6,CASSDKWNSPLHF,TGTGCCAGCAGTGATAAGTGGAATTCACCCCTCCACTTT
16,TRBV5-5,TRBD1,.,TRBJ2-7,CASSPTPTGGRNEQYF,TGTGCCAGCAGCCCTACTCCGACAGGGGGTAGAAACGAGCAGTACTTC
16,TRBV25-1,.,.,TRBJ1-4,CASSEYGARVNEKLFF,TGTGCCAGCAGTGAATATGGTGCCAGGGTCAATGAAAAACTGTTTTTT
15,TRBV7-9,.,.,TRBJ1-3,CASSKTAASGNTIYF,TGTGCCAGCAGCAAGACAGCTGCTTCTGGAAACACCATATATTTT
14,TRBV28,TRBD1,.,TRBJ1-6,CASSPTGQVSPLHF,TGTGCCAGCAGTCCGACGGGACAGGTTTCACCCCTCCACTTT
15,TRBV28,.,.,TRBJ2-3,CASRGKGLYTDTQYF,TGTGCCAGCAGGGGGAAAGGTCTATACACAGATACGCAGTATTTT
16,TRBV5-6,.,few,TRBJ1-2,CASSLGAWGTNYGYTF,TGTGCCAGCAGCTTGGGGGCCTGGGGGACCAACTATGGCTACACCTTC
15,TRBV4-2,.,.,TRBJ2-7,CASSQDSGGDSEQYF,TGTGCCAGCAGCCAAGACAGTGGAGGGGATAGCGAGCAGTACTTC
16,TRBV30,.,.,TRBJ1-3,CAWSQQGSSSGNTIYF,TGTGCCTGGAGCCAGCAGGGTTCGTCCTCTGGAAACACCATATATTTT
14,TRBV7-3,.,.,TRBJ2-3,CASSLTSGEDTQYF,TGTGCCAGCAGCTTAACGTCGGGGGAGGATACGCAGTATTTT
15,TRBV6-5,.,.,TRBJ1-2,CASSDSGDRDYGYTF,TGTGCCAGCAGTGACTCAGGGGACCGGGACTATGGCTACACCTTC
13,TRBV7-2,.,.,TRBJ2-2,CASSLGNRGGLFF,TGTGCCAGCAGCTTAGGGAATCGGGGCGGGCTGTTTTTT
12,TRBV28,TRBD1,.,TRBJ2-4,CASCGTGNIQYF,TGTGCCAGCTGCGGGACAGGGAACATTCAGTACTTC
14,TRBV7-6,.,.,TRBJ2-2,CASRYTENTGELFF,TGTGCCAGCAGGTATACAGAGAACACCGGGGAGCTGTTTTTT
14,TRBV19,TRBD2,.,TRBJ2-2,CASQTSGRTGELFF,TGTGCCAGTCAAACTAGCGGGAGAACCGGGGAGCTGTTTTTT
15,TRBV5-6,.,.,TRBJ1-2,CASSLGRRGRYGYTF,TGTGCCAGCAGCTTGGGGCGCAGGGGACGATATGGCTACACCTTC
19,TRBV24-1,TRBD2,.,TRBJ2-1,CATSDHPRTSGRIYNEQFF,TGTGCCACCAGTGACCACCCGCGGACTAGCGGGAGGATCTACAATGAGCAGTTCTTC
11,TRBV29-1,.,.,TRBJ2-2,CSGGDTGELFF,TGCAGCGGAGGGGACACCGGGGAGCTGTTTTTT
13,TRBV6-5,.,.,TRBJ1-1,CASSPGQNTEAFF,TGTGCCAGCAGTCCAGGACAGAACACTGAAGCTTTCTTT
15,TRBV10-3,.,.,TRBJ1-4,CAISERAGGNEKLFF,TGTGCCATCAGTGAACGGGCCGGCGGTAATGAAAAACTGTTTTTT
14,TRBV7-8,.,.,TRBJ1-2,CASSLGGVVYGYTF,TGTGCCAGCAGCCTTGGGGGGGTCGTGTATGGCTACACCTTC
14,TRBV7-6,.,once,TRBJ1-2,CASSPDRANYGYTF,TGTGCCAGCAGCCCGGACAGAGCTAACTATGGCTACACCTTC
16,TRBV5-1,TRBD1,.,TRBJ1-3,CASSSRTGLSGNTIYF,TGCGCCAGCAGCTCTAGGACAGGACTCTCTGGAAACACCATATATTTT
13,TRBV19,.,.,TRBJ2-7,CASSIGQGNEQYF,TGTGCCAGTAGTATAGGGCAGGGCAACGAGCAGTACTTC
13,TRBV29-1,.,.,TRBJ2-3,CSVAYRSADTQYF,TGCAGCGTTGCCTACCGGTCGGCAGATACGCAGTATTTT
15,TRBV7-8,.,.,TRBJ2-1,CASSSGGSIVNEQFF,TGTGCCAGCAGCTCCGGAGGGTCGATTGTCAATGAGCAGTTCTTC